Listed here is a single TCR beta chain. Its antigen is as yet unknown. The sample belongs to a study of T cell repertoires in cytomegalovirus infection. Germline loops: CDR1 SGHDN, CDR2 FVKESK. V was cut by 0 bases and J by 3 bases, with 12 bases left in between. This CDR3 is built from 16 residues. The study's findings and limits: What dominated the ex vivo response were HLA-C-restricted CMV-specific TCR beta clonotypes.

TCRdb fed the reads into MiXCR, producing one record per CDR3 protein. The sample includes 650,000 to 900,000 distinct CDR3 sequences, 30% to 35% seen only once; the top ten take around 11%. The TCR was taken from a human donor in good health (CMV status not recorded). Some clones in this sample may be carry-over from other donors' samples. The chain carries TRBV14 and TRBJ2-1; no firm D call. The sample in question was cultured CD8+ T cells from PBMCs, obtained from culture after CMV antigen stimulation. This CDR3 reads CASSQEKGKYYNEQFF. In DNA, the CDR3 is TGTGCCAGCAGCCAAGAGAAGGGAAAGTACTACAATGAGCAGTTCTTC.